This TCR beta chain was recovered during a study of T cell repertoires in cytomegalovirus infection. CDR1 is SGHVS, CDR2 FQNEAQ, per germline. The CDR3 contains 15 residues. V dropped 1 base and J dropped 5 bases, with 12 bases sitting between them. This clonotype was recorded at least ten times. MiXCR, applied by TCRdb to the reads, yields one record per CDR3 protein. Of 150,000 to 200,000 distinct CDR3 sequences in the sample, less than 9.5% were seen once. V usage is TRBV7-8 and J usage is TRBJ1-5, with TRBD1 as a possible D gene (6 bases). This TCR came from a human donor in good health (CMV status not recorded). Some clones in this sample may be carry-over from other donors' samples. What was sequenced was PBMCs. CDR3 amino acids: CASSLDGGRDQPQHF. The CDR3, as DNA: TGTGCCAGCAGCTTAGACGGGGGGCGAGATCAGCCCCAGCATTTT.